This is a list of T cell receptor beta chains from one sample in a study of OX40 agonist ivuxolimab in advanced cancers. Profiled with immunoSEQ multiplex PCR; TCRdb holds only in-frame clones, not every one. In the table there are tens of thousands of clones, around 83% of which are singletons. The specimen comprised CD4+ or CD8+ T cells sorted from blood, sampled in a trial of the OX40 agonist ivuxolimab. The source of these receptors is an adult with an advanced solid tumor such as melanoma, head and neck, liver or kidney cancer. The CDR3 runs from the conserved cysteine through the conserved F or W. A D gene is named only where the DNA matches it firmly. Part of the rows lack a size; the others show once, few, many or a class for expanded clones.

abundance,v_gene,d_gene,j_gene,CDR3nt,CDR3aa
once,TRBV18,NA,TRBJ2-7,TGTGCCAGCTCACGCGAGACCGGGATTCTCTACGAGCAGTACTTC,CASSRETGILYEQYF
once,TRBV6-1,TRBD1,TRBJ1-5,TGTGCCAGCATGTGGGGACAGGGGGGCAATCAGCCCCAGCATTTT,CASMWGQGGNQPQHF
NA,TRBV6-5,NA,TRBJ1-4,TGTGCCAGTCTGCGGCAGGGAAATGAAAAACTGTTTTTT,CASLRQGNEKLFF
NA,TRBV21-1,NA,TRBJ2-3,TGTGCCAGCAGCAAAGAACCGGGGGGGCCAAGAGATACGCAGTATTTT,CASSKEPGGPRDTQYF
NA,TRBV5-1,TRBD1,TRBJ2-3,TGCGCCAGCAGCTTCACAGGGGGAGGATCAGATACGCAGTATTTT,CASSFTGGGSDTQYF
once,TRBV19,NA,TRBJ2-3,TGTGCCAGTAGTATAGGGACGGACTCAGATACGCAGTATTTT,CASSIGTDSDTQYF
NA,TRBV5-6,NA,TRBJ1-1,TGTGCCAGCAGCTTGGCGGGGGTTGGGACTGAAGCTTTCTTT,CASSLAGVGTEAFF
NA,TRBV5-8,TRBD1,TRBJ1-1,TGTGCCAGCAGCCTTCCGGACAGGGGGCAAGCTGAAGCTTTCTTT,CASSLPDRGQAEAFF
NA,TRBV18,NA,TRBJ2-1,TGTGCCAGCTCACCACCGGGGGACAATGAGCAGTTCTTC,CASSPPGDNEQFF
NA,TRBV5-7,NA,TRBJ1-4,TGTGCCAGCAGCTTCAGACGGATGGGGGGGGAAAAACTGTTTTTT,CASSFRRMGGEKLFF
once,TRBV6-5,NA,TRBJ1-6,TGTGCCAGCAGGGCAGGGGTTCGGAATTCACCCCTCCACTTT,CASRAGVRNSPLHF
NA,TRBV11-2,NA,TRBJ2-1,TGTGCCAGCAGCCCCATGGGGGGAGGCTCCGATGAGCAGTTCTTC,CASSPMGGGSDEQFF
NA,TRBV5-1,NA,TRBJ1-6,TGCGCCAGCAGCTTGGTTCCGGACTTAGATAATTCACCCCTCCACTTT,CASSLVPDLDNSPLHF
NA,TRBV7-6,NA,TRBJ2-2,TGTGCCAGCAGTTTAAACCGGGACACCGGGGAGCTGTTTTTT,CASSLNRDTGELFF
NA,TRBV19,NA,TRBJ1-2,TGTGCCAGTAGCCTAATAAGGGCCGGACAGTTAAAGAGCTACACCTTC,CASSLIRAGQLKSYTF
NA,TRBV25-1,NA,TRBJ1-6,TGTGCCAGCAGCCGTTTGACGGGTAATTCACCCCTCCACTTT,CASSRLTGNSPLHF
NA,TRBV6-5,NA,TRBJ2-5,TGTGCCAGCCACCCAAACGAACAAGAGACCCAGTACTTC,CASHPNEQETQYF
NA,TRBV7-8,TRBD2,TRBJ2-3,TGTGCCAGCAGCTTAGGGACCCAGACTAGCGGGAGCGCAGATACGCAGTATTTT,CASSLGTQTSGSADTQYF
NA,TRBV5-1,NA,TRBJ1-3,TGCGCCAGCAGCTTAAGCGGCTCTGGAAACACCATATATTTT,CASSLSGSGNTIYF
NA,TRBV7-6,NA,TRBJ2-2,TGTGCCAGCAGCTTGCCTAGGGGGGGCACCGGGGAGCTGTTTTTT,CASSLPRGGTGELFF
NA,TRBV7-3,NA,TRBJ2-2,TGTGCCAGCAGTCGCGGGACGCCGAACACCGGGGAGCTGTTTTTT,CASSRGTPNTGELFF
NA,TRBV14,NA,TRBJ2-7,TGTGCCAGCAGCCAGGACACCTCCTACGAGCAGTACTTC,CASSQDTSYEQYF
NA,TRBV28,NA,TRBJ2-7,TGTGCCAGCAGTTTACCCTCCCGACAGTTAGTGAACGAGCAGTACTTC,CASSLPSRQLVNEQYF
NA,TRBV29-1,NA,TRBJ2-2,TGCAGCGTTGTCCCGGGACAGAACACCGGGGAGCTGTTTTTT,CSVVPGQNTGELFF
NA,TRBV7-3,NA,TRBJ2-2,TGTGCCAGCAGCTTAAAGGGGTCAAACACCGGGGAGCTGTTTTTT,CASSLKGSNTGELFF
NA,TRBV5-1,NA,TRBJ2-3,TGCGCCAGCAGCTCAGGTCTAGCGAACCCTAGCACAGATACGCAGTATTTT,CASSSGLANPSTDTQYF
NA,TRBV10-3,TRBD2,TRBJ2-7,TGTGCCATCAGGGGGCCAGCGGGGGAGTACGAGCAGTACTTC,CAIRGPAGEYEQYF
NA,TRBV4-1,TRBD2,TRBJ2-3,TGCGCCAGCAGCCAACGACTAGCGGGGGACACAGATACGCAGTATTTT,CASSQRLAGDTDTQYF
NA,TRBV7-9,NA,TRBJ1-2,TGTGCCAGCACGACGGGACAAGATTATGGCTACACCTTC,CASTTGQDYGYTF
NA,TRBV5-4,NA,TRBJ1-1,TGTGCCAGCAGCCTCAACACTGAAGCTTTCTTT,CASSLNTEAFF
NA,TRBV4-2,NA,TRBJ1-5,TGTGCCAGCAGCCAGGGGACATCCGATAGCAATCAGCCCCAGCATTTT,CASSQGTSDSNQPQHF
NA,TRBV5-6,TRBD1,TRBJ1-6,TGTGCCAGCAGCTCCGGACAGGGGGGTTCACCCCTCCACTTT,CASSSGQGGSPLHF
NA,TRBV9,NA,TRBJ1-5,TGTGCCAGCAGCGTAGGAGCTAGCGGCAATCAGCCCCAGCATTTT,CASSVGASGNQPQHF
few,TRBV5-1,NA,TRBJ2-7,TGCGCCAGCAGCTGGGACAAACCCTACGAGCAGTACTTC,CASSWDKPYEQYF
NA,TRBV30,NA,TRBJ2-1,TGTGCCTGGAGTGTACTAGTTTCTGACAATGAGCAGTTCTTC,CAWSVLVSDNEQFF
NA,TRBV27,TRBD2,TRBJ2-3,TGTGCCAGCAGCTTAGCGGGGCGGGGTACAGATACGCAGTATTTT,CASSLAGRGTDTQYF
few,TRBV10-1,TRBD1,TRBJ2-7,TGCGCCAGCAGTGCGATCGGGACAGGGATCTACGAGCAGTACTTC,CASSAIGTGIYEQYF
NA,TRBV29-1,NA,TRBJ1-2,TGCAGCGTTGACGGGGGAAGAGGCTACACCTTC,CSVDGGRGYTF
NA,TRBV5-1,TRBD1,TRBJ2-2,TGCGCCAGCAGCCAAAGGACAGGGGAAACCGGGGAGCTGTTTTTT,CASSQRTGETGELFF
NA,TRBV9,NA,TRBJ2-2,TGTGCCAGCAGCGGACCAGGGGGGTCCTACACCGGGGAGCTGTTTTTT,CASSGPGGSYTGELFF
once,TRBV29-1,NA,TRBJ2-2,TGCAGCGTAACCAGGACAGCTCCCGGGGAGCTGTTTTTT,CSVTRTAPGELFF
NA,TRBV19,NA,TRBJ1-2,TGTGCCAGTAGTATTTTGGCTAACTATGGCTACACCTTC,CASSILANYGYTF
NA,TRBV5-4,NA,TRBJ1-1,TGTGCCAGCAGCTTGGTGGCGCGGGCTGAAGCTTTCTTT,CASSLVARAEAFF
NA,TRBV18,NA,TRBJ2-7,TGTGCCAGCTCACCCCCTTTCTCCTACGAGCAGTACTTC,CASSPPFSYEQYF
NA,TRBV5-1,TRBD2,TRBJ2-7,TGCGCCAGCAGCTGGTCGACTAGCGGGGGAGGCGAGCAGTACTTC,CASSWSTSGGGEQYF
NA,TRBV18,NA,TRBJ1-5,TGTGCCAGCTCACCGGGTAATAGCAATCAGCCCCAGCATTTT,CASSPGNSNQPQHF
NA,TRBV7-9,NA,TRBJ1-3,TGTGCCAGCAGCAAAACGTGGGGTGTGGGAAACACCATATATTTT,CASSKTWGVGNTIYF
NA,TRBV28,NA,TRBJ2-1,TGTGCCAGCAGTTTAACTACCCCCGGCAATGAGCAGTTCTTC,CASSLTTPGNEQFF
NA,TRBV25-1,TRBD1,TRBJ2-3,TGTGCCAGCAGCTGGGGACAGAACACGCAGTATTTT,CASSWGQNTQYF
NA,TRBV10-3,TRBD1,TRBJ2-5,TGTGCCATCTCCGGACAGGGGGCGCGTGAGCAGTACTTC,CAISGQGAREQYF
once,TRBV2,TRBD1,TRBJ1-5,TGTGCCAGCAGTGAAGGCGGGACAGTGTATCAGCCCCAGCATTTT,CASSEGGTVYQPQHF
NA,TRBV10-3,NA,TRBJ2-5,TGTGCCATCAGTGTAGGCCAGGGAGAAGAGACCCAGTACTTC,CAISVGQGEETQYF
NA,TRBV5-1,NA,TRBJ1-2,TGCGCCAGCAGCTTGGGCCCGGATTACTATGGCTACACCTTC,CASSLGPDYYGYTF
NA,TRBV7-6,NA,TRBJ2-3,TGTGCCAGCAGCTCCGGAGGAGATACGCAGTATTTT,CASSSGGDTQYF
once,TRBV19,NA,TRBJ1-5,TGTGCCAGTAGTAGGGGGGCTTTAGGCAATCAGCCCCAGCATTTT,CASSRGALGNQPQHF
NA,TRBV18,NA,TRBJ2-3,TGTGCCAGCTCACCTCAAGGGTCAGATACGCAGTATTTT,CASSPQGSDTQYF